The 8 T cell receptor beta chains reported below all come from one sample, sequenced in a study of cytomegalovirus exposure and HLA in healthy donors. This PCR relied on a set of 60 Vbeta primers and 13 Jbeta primers. Measured with immunoSEQ multiplex PCR; TCRdb has only the in-frame clones, and not every one. This table holds more than 95,000 clones, roughly 80% found once. The sequencing input was PBMCs. Receptors were obtained from a man aged 18-30 years in good health and CMV-seronegative.

This chain links TRBV19 with TRBJ1-5; the match to TRBD1 covers 8 bases. Germline trimming cut 2 bases from V and 5 bases from J; bases unmatched to any gene: 11. The CDR3 sequence is 17 residues long. The germline CDR1 and CDR2 sequences are LNHDA and SQIVND (reference sequence). The CDR3 region is CASSIWTGNLGYQPQHF. The CDR3 bases are TGTGCCAGTAGTATATGGACAGGGAATTTAGGGTATCAGCCCCAGCATTTT.

This clone was counted between two and nine times. This rearrangement joins TRBV7-2 to TRBJ2-6, with D maybe TRBD1 (5 bases). The germline gives CDR1 SGHTA, CDR2 FQGNSA. Trimming took off 1 base at V and 0 bases at J, with 7 bases between the two ends. This CDR3 has 16 amino acids. CDR3 sequence reads: CASSLETGSGANVLTF. CDR3 in DNA: TGTGCCAGCAGCTTAGAAACAGGCTCTGGGGCCAACGTCCTGACTTTC.

The chain employs TRBV10-3 and TRBJ2-3; 11 bases are shared with TRBD2. The CDR3 runs to 18 residues. Germline-derived CDR1 and CDR2 are ENHRY and SYGVKD. J gave up 0 bases and V 2 bases, and 7 bases lay outside the gene matches. This CDR3 is CAISEAGLAGGSTDTQYF. In DNA, the CDR3 is TGTGCCATCAGTGAGGCTGGACTAGCGGGTGGGAGCACAGATACGCAGTATTTT.

V usage is TRBV5-1 and J usage is TRBJ2-1; 9 nucleotides match TRBD2. J was trimmed by 0 bases and V by 4 bases; bases with no gene match: 2. The CDR3 runs 15 residues. From germline, CDR1 is SGHRS and CDR2 YFSETQ. The CDR3 DNA reads TGCGCCAGCAGCAGCGGGGGGAGCTCCTACAATGAGCAGTTCTTC. Encoded protein: CASSSGGSSYNEQFF.

V usage is TRBV7-2 and J usage is TRBJ2-1; D gene ambiguous. The germline V and J ends were trimmed by 1 base and 5 bases, with 9 bases remaining between them. The CDR3 runs 14 residues. Germline loops: CDR1 SGHTA, CDR2 FQGNSA. This chain's CDR3 is CASSLEWADNEQFF. The DNA of the CDR3 is TGTGCCAGCAGCTTAGAGTGGGCCGACAATGAGCAGTTCTTC.

The J gene is TRBJ2-3, the V gene TRBV9, with 8 bases aligning to TRBD2. V was pared by 2 bases and J by 0 bases, with 2 bases of the junction left unmatched. Germline V CDR1 and CDR2: SGDLS, YYNGEE. The CDR3 spans 15 residues. The DNA of the CDR3 is TGTGCCAGCAGCGTCGGACTAGCTAGCACAGATACGCAGTATTTT. Translating it yields CASSVGLASTDTQYF. The variable domain in full, completed from reference TRBV9 and TRBJ2-3, reads DSGVTQTPKHLITATGQRVTLRCSPRSGDLSVYWYQQSLDQGLQFLIQYYNGEERAKGNILERFSAQQFPDLHSELNLSSLELGDSALYFCASSVGLASTDTQYFGPGTRLTVL.

The gene calls are TRBV6-5 and TRBJ1-1; the D is unclear. Germline V gives CDR1 MNHEY, CDR2 SVGAGI. V was cut by 2 bases and J by 10 bases, with 8 bases left in between. This CDR3 has 11 amino acids. In DNA, the CDR3 is TGTGCCAGCAGTTACGCCCGCGGAGCTTTCTTT. Its protein product is CASSYARGAFF.

CDR3 loop: CSASGGSEQFF. CDR3 in DNA: TGCAGTGCGTCCGGGGGGAGTGAGCAGTTCTTC. The chain joins TRBV20-1 to TRBJ2-1; 7 bases match TRBD2. Trimming at V came to 6 bases and at J to 9 bases, leaving 5 bases not matched to a gene. Germline CDR1 DFQATT, CDR2 SNEGSKA (reference sequence). The CDR3 sequence is 11 residues long.